A selection of T cell receptor beta chains follows, all from one sample in a study of blood T cell repertoires in COVID-19. Clones were read by immunoSEQ multiplex PCR, and TCRdb kept only the in-frame ones, dropping some. The sample includes 200,000 or so clones, 86% of them seen just once. The specimen sequenced was PBMCs or T cells enriched from blood (not recorded which). The receptors shown here come from a woman in her thirties or forties with acute COVID-19. Each CDR3 is given without its conserved first and last residue.

>TRBV3-1/TRBV3-2
ASSQGGGRVNEQY
>TRBV21-1
ASSKAHKRETTTDTQY
>TRBV6-6
ASSTYSPNTEAF
>TRBV7-2
ASSLGPRGRGDTQY
>TRBV28
ASSALAGGPAEQY
>TRBV28
ASIFSGTGELF
>TRBV27
ASSTQGGGNTIY
>TRBV15
ATSTQGGGTTDTQY
>TRBV11-3
ASSLEESTEAF
>TRBV29-1
SVHGQEGTEAF
>TRBV19
ASTRAGGPNEQF
>TRBV24-1
ATSDSDRGRPGELF
>TRBV19
ASAGRDSGNTIY
>TRBV28
ASDNRGVYNEQF
>TRBV5-1
ASSLVGNTDTQY
>TRBV11-2
ASSFRGGYT
>TRBV6-5
ASSYYGTGHSPLH
>TRBV11-2
ASSSGTGGKETQY
>TRBV7-2
ASSLRSGRGPDQF
>TRBV3-1/TRBV3-2
ASSLAGGPRETQY
>TRBV9
ASSTGGTNTGELF